A single sample is the source of the 11 T cell receptor beta chains below, sequenced in a study of regulatory T cells in long-lasting Graves disease. Sample time point: persistent/refractory GD, antithyroid drugs over 5 years with positive TRAb. RNA isolated from PBMCs was used to make the TCR library. Both iRepertoire HTBI primers and Arm-PCR of CDR3 regions were used to build the TCR beta libraries. Via MiXCR, TCRdb re-called the multiplex PCR reads, giving one row per CDR3 protein. The sample has about 470,000 distinct CDR3 sequences, around 21% seen once. Sequenced material: peripheral blood mononuclear cells (PBMCs), taken when the disease was refractory, from a patient treated with antithyroid drugs. The receptor source for this set is a female donor with Graves disease.

This clonotype was counted at least ten times. The chain is built from TRBV5-4 and TRBJ2-1; no clear D. The germline V gene has CDR1 SGHNT and CDR2 YYREEE (reference sequence). The CDR3 extends over 13 amino acids. V lost 2 bases and J lost 4, with 7 bases in between. The CDR3 DNA is TGTGCCAGCAGCTTACCCGGTTACAATGAGCAGTTCTTC. Protein product: CASSLPGYNEQFF.

Here the CDR3 DNA reads TGTGCCAGCAGCGGGGGGGGAATTCACACTGAAGCTTTCTTT. The encoded protein is CASSGGGIHTEAFF. J is TRBJ1-1 and V is TRBV5-4; D is perhaps TRBD1 (5 bases). This CDR3 has 14 residues. The V end was cut by 4 bases, the J end by 3 bases, with 13 bases between. Germline V CDR1 and CDR2: SGHNT, YYREEE (reference sequence).

This clonotype was seen repeatedly, ten times or more. The chain couples TRBV10-3 to TRBJ2-7; a possible D gene is TRBD2 (5 bases). In germline, CDR1 is ENHRY, CDR2 SYGVKD. This CDR3 has 13 amino acids. V was cut by 4 bases and J by 2 bases, with 9 bases left in between. In nucleotides, the CDR3 is TGTGCCATCAGTGGGGTGGGAGCCTACGAGCAGTACTTC. Its translation is CAISGVGAYEQYF.

This clonotype was seen at least ten times. This chain uses TRBV27 with TRBJ2-2; D gene unclear. The CDR3 consists of 13 residues. The germline V and J ends were trimmed by 0 bases and 7 bases, with 6 bases remaining between them. CDR1 and CDR2 from the germline V gene are MNHEY and SMNVEV (reference sequence). In DNA form, the CDR3 reads TGTGCCAGCAGTTTATCATTCGGCGGGGAGCTGTTTTTT. Translated, it gives CASSLSFGGELFF.

This clonotype was detected many times. The rearrangement links TRBV2 to TRBJ2-3; D unclear. Germline V gene data show CDR1 as SNHLY and CDR2 as FYNNEI. The length of the CDR3 is 14 residues. Between the trimmed V and J ends, which lost 4 bases and 2 bases, there was a span of 10 bases. CDR3 in DNA: TGTGCCAGCAGTGGTGTTCGGATCACAGATACGCAGTATTTT. It translates to CASSGVRITDTQYF.

This clonotype was counted ten times or more. The chain uses TRBV7-9 and TRBJ1-6; no clear D. The germline V and J ends were trimmed by 5 bases and 11 bases, with 10 bases remaining between them. Germline V gives CDR1 SEHNR, CDR2 FQNEAQ (reference sequence). The CDR3 covers 12 residues. CDR3 loop: CASSQVQTPLHF. In DNA, the CDR3 is TGTGCCAGCAGCCAAGTACAAACACCCCTCCACTTT.

In this sample, this clonotype turned up a few times. The chain links TRBV20-1 to TRBJ2-5; 9 bases line up with TRBD2. V shed 4 bases and J 3 bases; nucleotides not matched to a gene: 6. CDR1 and CDR2 from the germline V gene are DFQATT and SNEGSKA (reference sequence). This CDR3 region has 14 residues. The DNA for the CDR3 is TGCAGTGCTACTCGGACTAGCGTAGAAGAGACCCAGTACTTC. This codes for CSATRTSVEETQYF.

The chain uses TRBV3-1 and TRBJ2-4; D remains unclear. This CDR3 has 14 amino acids. The V end lost 4 bases, the J end lost 5 bases, and 12 bases lay between the germline ends. The germline V gene encodes CDR1 LGHDT and CDR2 YNNKEL (reference sequence). In DNA, the CDR3 is TGTGCCAGCAGCCCTGTCTTGACGGAAAACATTCAGTACTTC. This codes for CASSPVLTENIQYF.

In its sample, this clonotype was seen a few times. This chain links TRBV5-4 with TRBJ2-7; the D call may be TRBD1 or TRBD2 (6 bases each). This CDR3 region has 15 residues. Trimming stripped 4 bases from V and 6 bases from J, with 20 bases between. CDR1 is SGHNT, CDR2 YYREEE, per germline (reference sequence). The CDR3 region is CASSQLHQKGGEQYF. The DNA of the CDR3 is TGTGCCAGCAGCCAACTTCACCAAAAGGGGGGCGAGCAGTACTTC.

This clonotype was counted many times. V is TRBV20-1 and J is TRBJ1-1; D not certain. Germline V gene data show CDR1 as DFQATT and CDR2 as SNEGSKA (reference sequence). CDR3 length equals 12 residues. Trimming shortened V by 2 bases and J by 4 bases, and 8 bases separated the two germline ends. CDR3 nucleotides: TGCAGTGCTAGATCCAGCCCCACTGAAGCTTTCTTT. This encodes CSARSSPTEAFF.

This clonotype was counted many times. The chain uses TRBV28 and TRBJ2-7; 12 bases are shared with TRBD1. Germline V gene lookup returns CDR1 MDHEN and CDR2 SYDVKM. The CDR3 length is 16 residues. Trimming removed 5 bases from V and 6 bases from J; junction bases left unmatched: 11. The CDR3 spells CASSNLPGQGAPEQYF. In nucleotides, the CDR3 is TGTGCCAGCAGTAACCTACCGGGACAGGGGGCTCCCGAGCAGTACTTC.